This T cell receptor (beta chain) originates from a study of T cell changes during pregnancy in multiple sclerosis. The method was immunoSEQ multiplex PCR; TCRdb's version includes in-frame clones alone and lacks a portion of them. The sample yields 15,000 to 20,000 clones, over 80% seen once. With 3 bases clipped from V and 7 bases from J, the junction kept 6 bases outside the gene matches. The germline V gene has CDR1 SGHKS and CDR2 YYEKEE (reference sequence). This CDR3 has 15 amino acids. This clonotype was sampled from a female donor in good health, enrolled as a control in a pregnancy study. Sequenced here: CD8+ T cells from peripheral blood mononuclear cells, sampled after pregnancy. The V gene is TRBV5-5, the J gene TRBJ2-1, with TRBD2 matching over 11 bases. This CDR3 is CASSWTRLAGNEQFF. CDR3 DNA: TGTGCCAGCAGCTGGACCCGACTAGCGGGAAATGAGCAGTTCTTC.